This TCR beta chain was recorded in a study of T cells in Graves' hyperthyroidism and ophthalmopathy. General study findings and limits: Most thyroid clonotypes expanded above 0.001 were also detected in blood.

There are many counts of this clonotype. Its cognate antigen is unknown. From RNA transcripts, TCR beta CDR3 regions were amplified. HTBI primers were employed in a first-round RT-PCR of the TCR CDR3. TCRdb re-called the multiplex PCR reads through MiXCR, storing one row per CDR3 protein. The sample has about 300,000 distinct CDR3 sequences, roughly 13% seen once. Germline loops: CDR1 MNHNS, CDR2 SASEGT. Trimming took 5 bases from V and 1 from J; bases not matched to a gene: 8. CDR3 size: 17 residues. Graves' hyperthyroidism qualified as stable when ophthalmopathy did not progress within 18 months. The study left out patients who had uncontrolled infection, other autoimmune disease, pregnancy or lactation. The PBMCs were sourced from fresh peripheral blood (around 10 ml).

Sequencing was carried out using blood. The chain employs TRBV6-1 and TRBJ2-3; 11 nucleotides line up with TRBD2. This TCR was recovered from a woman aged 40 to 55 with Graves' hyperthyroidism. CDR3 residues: CASSYSGREIGTDTQYF. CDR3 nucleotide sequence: TGTGCCAGCAGTTATAGCGGGAGGGAGATAGGCACAGATACGCAGTATTTT.